The rows below give T cell receptor beta chains drawn from one sample of a study of cytomegalovirus exposure and HLA in healthy donors. TCRdb's table, derived via immunoSEQ multiplex PCR, lists solely in-frame clones and lacks some. The sample includes 150,000 to 200,000 clones. The source material was PBMCs. Receptors originate from a woman aged 60-70 years in good health and CMV-seronegative. Both conserved end residues are part of each CDR3. A D gene is named only where the DNA matches it firmly.

J | length | D | V | CDR3 | DNA
TRBJ2-5 | 14 | TRBD2 | TRBV4-2 | CASSQAGGGETQYF | TGTGCCAGCAGCCAAGCGGGGGGAGGAGAGACCCAGTACTTC
TRBJ2-5 | 18 | TRBD1 | TRBV25-1 | CASSGRDRGYLNQETQYF | TGTGCCAGCAGTGGCCGGGACAGGGGGTATCTAAACCAAGAGACCCAGTACTTC
TRBJ1-1 | 12 | NA | TRBV2 | CASTQIGTEAFF | TGTGCCAGCACCCAGATTGGCACTGAAGCTTTCTTT
TRBJ1-5 | 13 | TRBD1 | TRBV27 | CASGGQGNQPQHF | TGTGCCAGCGGAGGACAGGGGAATCAGCCCCAGCATTTT
TRBJ1-5 | 13 | NA | TRBV19 | CASSNQGHQPQHF | TGTGCCAGTAGTAACCAGGGGCATCAGCCCCAGCATTTT
TRBJ2-1 | 15 | TRBD2 | TRBV7-7 | CASRPTGGGYNEQFF | TGTGCCAGCAGACCCACGGGAGGGGGTTACAATGAGCAGTTCTTC
TRBJ1-1 | 11 | TRBD1 | TRBV20-1 | CGWTGGTEAFF | TGCGGATGGACAGGGGGGACTGAAGCTTTCTTT
TRBJ2-3 | 16 | NA | TRBV18 | CASSPPILRGTDTQYF | TGTGCCAGCTCACCACCGATCTTGCGGGGCACAGATACGCAGTATTTT
TRBJ2-1 | 20 | TRBD2 | TRBV2 | CASKGLAGGHTLGNYNEQFF | TGTGCCAGCAAGGGACTAGCGGGAGGACATACTCTTGGAAACTACAATGAGCAGTTCTTC
TRBJ1-5 | 12 | NA | TRBV6-1 | CASSELYQPQHF | TGTGCCAGCAGTGAACTATATCAGCCCCAGCATTTT
TRBJ2-4 | 14 | TRBD2 | TRBV30 | CAWSLAGGGGSGYF | TGTGCCTGGAGTCTAGCGGGAGGAGGGGGCAGTGGATACTTC
TRBJ2-1 | 15 | NA | TRBV9 | CASSVAFGLYNEQFF | TGTGCCAGCAGCGTAGCGTTCGGACTATACAATGAGCAGTTCTTC
TRBJ2-7 | 15 | TRBD2 | TRBV10-3 | CAISPRLADLYEQYF | TGTGCCATCTCTCCTCGACTAGCGGACCTCTACGAGCAGTACTTC
TRBJ2-7 | 15 | TRBD2 | TRBV7-9 | CASSLGLAGPYEQYF | TGTGCCAGCAGCTTAGGGCTAGCGGGACCCTACGAGCAGTACTTC
TRBJ1-2 | 14 | NA | TRBV5-1 | CASSLDSLDYGYTF | TGCGCCAGCAGCTTAGACAGTCTGGACTATGGCTACACCTTC
TRBJ2-1 | 17 | TRBD2 | TRBV11-3 | CASSLGASGRVDNEQFF | TGTGCCAGCAGCTTAGGGGCTAGCGGGAGGGTCGACAATGAGCAGTTCTTC
TRBJ1-2 | 15 | NA | TRBV11-2 | CASSLVGTANYGYTF | TGTGCCAGCAGCTTAGTTGGCACAGCCAACTATGGCTACACCTTC
TRBJ2-5 | 15 | NA | TRBV5-1 | CASSFPGPGGETQYF | TGCGCCAGCAGCTTCCCGGGACCAGGAGGGGAGACCCAGTACTTC
TRBJ2-7 | 15 | TRBD1 | TRBV9 | CASSVDGTVAYEQYF | TGTGCCAGCAGCGTAGACGGGACAGTCGCCTACGAGCAGTACTTC
TRBJ1-3 | 17 | TRBD1 | TRBV18 | CASSPLLDRNSGNTIYF | TGTGCCAGCTCACCCCTTCTGGACAGGAACTCTGGAAACACCATATATTTT
TRBJ1-4 | 14 | NA | TRBV19 | CASSSVAGMEKLFF | TGTGCCAGCTCCTCGGTCGCAGGGATGGAAAAACTGTTTTTT
TRBJ2-2 | 16 | NA | TRBV7-3 | CASSLNGARNTGELFF | TGTGCCAGCAGCTTAAATGGGGCTCGAAATACCGGGGAGCTGTTTTTT
TRBJ1-1 | 14 | NA | TRBV2 | CASKRTPENTEAFF | TGTGCCAGCAAGCGAACTCCCGAGAACACTGAAGCTTTCTTT
TRBJ2-1 | 13 | NA | TRBV2 | CARGGGLYNEQFF | TGTGCCAGGGGTGGCGGACTTTACAATGAGCAGTTCTTC
TRBJ2-5 | 12 | NA | TRBV29-1 | CSVGALQETQYF | TGCAGCGTTGGCGCGCTCCAAGAGACCCAGTACTTC
TRBJ1-5 | 13 | NA | TRBV6-6 | CASSYRPDQPQHF | TGTGCCAGCAGTTACCGTCCGGATCAGCCCCAGCATTTT
TRBJ1-2 | 15 | NA | TRBV9 | CASSAFFYTGNGYTF | TGTGCCAGCAGCGCCTTCTTTTATACAGGGAATGGCTACACCTTC
TRBJ2-1 | 14 | NA | TRBV9 | CASSVPGGDNEQFF | TGTGCCAGCAGCGTACCCGGCGGGGACAATGAGCAGTTCTTC